Following are 7 T cell receptor beta chains from one sample sequenced in a study of Ad26.COV2.S vaccination and SARS-CoV-2 variants. Sequenced by immunoSEQ multiplex PCR; TCRdb stores in-frame clones only, minus some. In the table there are about 350,000 clones, roughly 90% of which are singletons. Noted treatment: over 15 received Ad26.COV2.S at low or high dose, single or two shots; a few received placebo; per-sample allocation not given. Sampling was done on day 63 after the first vaccine or placebo injection. Material: peripheral blood, obtained in a trial of Ad26.COV2.S vaccine versus placebo. Receptor source: a person aged 18 to 65 who received the Ad26.COV2.S COVID-19 vaccine or a placebo.

This chain joins TRBV6-6 and TRBJ1-3; the D is unclear. Trimming pared 5 bases from V and 0 bases from J, leaving 8 bases between. The CDR3 totals 14 residues. Germline CDR1 MNHNY, CDR2 SVGAGI (reference sequence). The chain's CDR3 is CASSLQGSGNTIYF. The CDR3 nucleotides are TGTGCCAGCAGTCTACAAGGCTCTGGAAACACCATATATTTT.

V and J are TRBV5-1 and TRBJ2-5, with TRBD2 as a possible D gene (6 bases). The germline gives CDR1 SGHRS, CDR2 YFSETQ. CDR3 size: 16 residues. The V end lost 2 bases, the J end lost 9 bases, and 23 bases lay between the germline ends. The CDR3 protein is CASSFKLDPTGVAQYF. CDR3 bases: TGCGCCAGCAGCTTTAAATTAGACCCTACGGGGGTGGCCCAGTACTTC.

This clone was seen just once. The genes are TRBV5-5 and TRBJ2-1; D is possibly TRBD1 or TRBD2 (5 bases each). This CDR3 has 18 residues. Trimming removed 5 bases at V and 1 base at J, with 22 bases between. Germline V CDR1 and CDR2: SGHKS, YYEKEE (reference sequence). CDR3 protein: CASSIKPGSPLSYNEQFF. The CDR3 DNA reads TGTGCCAGCAGTATAAAACCAGGGAGCCCTCTATCCTACAATGAGCAGTTCTTC.

This rearrangement joins TRBV28 to TRBJ1-2, with TRBD1 matching 8 bases. The CDR3 is 17 residues long. The ends lost 2 bases at V and 1 base at J; junction bases unmatched: 9. Per the germline V gene, CDR1 is MDHEN and CDR2 is SYDVKM. Here the CDR3 reads CASSLRGQGSFNYGYTF. CDR3 coding DNA: TGTGCCAGCAGTTTAAGAGGACAGGGCTCCTTTAACTATGGCTACACCTTC.

This clone was observed a few times. The genes are TRBV27 and TRBJ2-7; 7 bases align to TRBD2. V was pared by 3 bases and J by 4 bases, with 15 bases of the junction left unmatched. Germline CDR1 and CDR2: MNHEY and SMNVEV (reference sequence). The CDR3 length is 17 residues. CDR3 DNA sequence: TGTGCCAGCAGTTTGGGAGGGCCAAAGGCGGTGCAGTACGAGCAGTACTTC. Amino acid sequence: CASSLGGPKAVQYEQYF.

The chain has TRBV5-5 and TRBJ2-3; no definite D call. Germline V gene lookup returns CDR1 SGHKS and CDR2 YYEKEE (reference sequence). This CDR3 contains 16 residues. Trimming shortened V by 2 bases and J by 0 bases, and 13 bases separated the two germline ends. The CDR3 DNA reads TGTGCCAGCAGCTTTAGTTTAGGTCTGAGCACAGATACGCAGTATTTT. This translates into CASSFSLGLSTDTQYF.

This chain uses TRBV6-6 with TRBJ1-5, with TRBD1 as a possible D gene (6 bases). Germline assignment: CDR1 MNHNY and CDR2 SVGAGI (reference sequence). Between the trimmed V and J ends, which lost 8 bases and 7 bases, there was a span of 15 bases. The CDR3 has 13 residues. The CDR3 DNA is TGTGCCAGCTCGGGGGCGATTAGCCAGCCCCAGCATTTT. This sequence encodes CASSGAISQPQHF.